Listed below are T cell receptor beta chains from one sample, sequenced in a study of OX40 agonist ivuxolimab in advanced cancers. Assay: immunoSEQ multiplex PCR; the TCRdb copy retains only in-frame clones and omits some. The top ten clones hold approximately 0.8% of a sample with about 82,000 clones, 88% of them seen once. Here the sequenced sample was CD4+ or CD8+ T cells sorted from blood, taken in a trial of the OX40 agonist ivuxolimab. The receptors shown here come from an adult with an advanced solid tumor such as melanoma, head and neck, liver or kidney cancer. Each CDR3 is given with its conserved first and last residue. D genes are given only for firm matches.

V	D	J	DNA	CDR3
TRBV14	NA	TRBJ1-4	TGTGCCAGCAGCCAAGGGGGCGCGGGGAAACTGTTTTTT	CASSQGGAGKLFF
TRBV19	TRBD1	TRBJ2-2	TGTGCCAGTAGAGGACAGGGCAGCACCGGGGAGCTGTTTTTT	CASRGQGSTGELFF
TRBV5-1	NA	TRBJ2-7	TGCGCCAGCAGTCAAGAGGGGTTCCGCGAGCAGTACTTC	CASSQEGFREQYF
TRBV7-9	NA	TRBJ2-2	TGTGCCAGCAGGTCGGGACGCCTATTCTCGAACACCGGGGAGCTGTTTTTT	CASRSGRLFSNTGELFF
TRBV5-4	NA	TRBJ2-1	TGTGCCAGCAGCTTCAGGGTCCGGGGTGAGCAGTTCTTC	CASSFRVRGEQFF
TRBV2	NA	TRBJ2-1	TGTGCCAGCATCCCCGGTATCGCCTACAATGAGCAGTTCTTC	CASIPGIAYNEQFF
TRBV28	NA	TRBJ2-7	TGTGCCAGCAGTTTACTGGTTGCCTCCTACGAGCAGTACTTC	CASSLLVASYEQYF
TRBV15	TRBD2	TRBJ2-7	TGTGCCACCAGCAGAGATCGGGGGGGATACGAGCAGTACTTC	CATSRDRGGYEQYF
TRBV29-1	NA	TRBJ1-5	TGCAGCGTTGGGCTACAGGGTGGTCAGCCCCAGCATTTT	CSVGLQGGQPQHF
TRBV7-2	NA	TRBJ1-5	TGTGCCAGCAGCCGAATGACCAATCAGCCCCAGCATTTT	CASSRMTNQPQHF
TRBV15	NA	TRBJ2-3	TGTGCCACCAGCAGAGAGGGGGGTGGCAGGGCCGTAGATACGCAGTATTTT	CATSREGGGRAVDTQYF
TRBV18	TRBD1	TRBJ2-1	TGTGCCAGCTCATCTCCGGGACAGGGATCCCACTCCTACAATGAGCAGTTCTTC	CASSSPGQGSHSYNEQFF
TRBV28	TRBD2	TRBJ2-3	TGTGCCAGCAGTTATTTGGGGGGGAGGACAGATACGCAGTATTTT	CASSYLGGRTDTQYF
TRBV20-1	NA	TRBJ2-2	TGCAGTGCTAGATTGGGCGGGGAGCTGGTTTTT	CSARLGGELVF
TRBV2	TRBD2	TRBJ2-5	TGTGCCAGCAGCGGCGAGGGACTACCATGGGAGACCCAGTACTTC	CASSGEGLPWETQYF
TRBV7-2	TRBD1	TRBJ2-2	TGTGCCAGCAGCTTTCCAGGGGGCACCGGGGAGCTGTTTTTT	CASSFPGGTGELFF